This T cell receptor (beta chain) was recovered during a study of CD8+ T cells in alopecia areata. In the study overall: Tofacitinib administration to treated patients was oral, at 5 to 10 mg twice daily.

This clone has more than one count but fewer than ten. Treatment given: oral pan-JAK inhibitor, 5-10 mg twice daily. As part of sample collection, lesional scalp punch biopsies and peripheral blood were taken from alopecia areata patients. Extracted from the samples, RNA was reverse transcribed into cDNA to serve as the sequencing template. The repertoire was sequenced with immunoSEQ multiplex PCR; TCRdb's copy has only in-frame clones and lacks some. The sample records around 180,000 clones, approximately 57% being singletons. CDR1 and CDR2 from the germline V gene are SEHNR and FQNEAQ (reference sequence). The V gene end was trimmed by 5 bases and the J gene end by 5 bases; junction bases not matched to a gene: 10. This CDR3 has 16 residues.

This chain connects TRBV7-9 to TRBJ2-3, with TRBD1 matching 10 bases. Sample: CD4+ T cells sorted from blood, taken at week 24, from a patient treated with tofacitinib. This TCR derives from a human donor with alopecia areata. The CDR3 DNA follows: TGTGCCAGCAGCACCTGGGACAGGGGAGAGGGAGATACGCAGTATTTT. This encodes CASSTWDRGEGDTQYF. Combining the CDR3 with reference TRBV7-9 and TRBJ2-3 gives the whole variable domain DTGVSQNPRHKITKRGQNVTFRCDPISEHNRLYWYRQTLGQGPEFLTYFQNEAQLEKSRLLSDRFSAERPKGSFSTLEIQRTEQGDSAMYLCASSTWDRGEGDTQYFGPGTRLTVL.